This entry lists 5 T cell receptor beta chains sequenced from one sample in a study of blood T cells in healthy people across ages. It was with a sample-barcoded 5' primer and a J-beta primer mix that a second PCR of roughly 6 to 11 cycles was run. TCRdb independently ran MiXCR on the 5' RACE reads; one entry per CDR3 protein. The table lists about 800,000 distinct CDR3 sequences, about 25% of them singletons. The data were also submitted as part of a second study, on T cells of mothers and their children.

Sequencing was carried out using blood. These receptors originate from a boy aged 5-17 years in good health.

This chain connects TRBV5-6 to TRBJ2-7; perhaps D is TRBD1 or TRBD2 (6 bases each). This CDR3 comprises 16 residues. The V gene's germline CDR1 is SGHDT and CDR2 YYEEEE. Trimming left V 6 bases short and J 0 bases short, with 19 bases between. The CDR3 coding sequence is TGTGCCAGCAACTTCCCGGGGGCAGGTAGCTCCTACGAGCAGTACTTC. This gives the protein CASNFPGAGSSYEQYF.

There are a few counts of this clonotype. V usage is TRBV29-1 and J usage is TRBJ2-1; 12 bases align to TRBD2. J gave up 8 bases and V 6 bases, and 14 bases lay outside the gene matches. The germline V gene encodes CDR1 SQVTM and CDR2 ANQGSEA. This CDR3 has 16 amino acids. The CDR3 region has the DNA TGCAGCGTCGTCGCTAGCGGGGGGGCTGTTATGTATGAGCAGTTCTTC. It yields the protein CSVVASGGAVMYEQFF.

This chain connects TRBV20-1 to TRBJ1-4, with a weak D call TRBD1 (5 bases). Looked up from germline, CDR1 is DFQATT and CDR2 is SNEGSKA (reference sequence). V dropped 5 bases and J dropped 3 bases, with 10 bases sitting between them. The length of the CDR3 is 13 residues. In DNA form, the CDR3 reads TGCAGTGCTGGGGACGGTTCTAATGAAAAACTGTTTTTT. Amino acid sequence: CSAGDGSNEKLFF.

This clonotype was seen a handful of times. This sequence joins TRBV3-1 and TRBJ1-2; D gene ambiguous. Germline lookup yields CDR1 LGHDT and CDR2 YNNKEL (reference sequence). Trimming removed 0 bases from V and 0 bases from J, with 14 bases in between. The CDR3 extends over 17 amino acids. In nucleotides, the CDR3 is TGTGCCAGCAGCCAAGATTGGACGTTGGCACCTAACTATGGCTACACCTTC. Translation: CASSQDWTLAPNYGYTF.

The V and J genes are TRBV6-2 or TRBV6-3 and TRBJ2-7; 8 bases agree with TRBD2. Germline V CDR1 and CDR2: MNHEY, SVGEGT. The V gene end was trimmed by 5 bases and the J gene end by 4 bases; junction bases not matched to a gene: 13. The CDR3 is 16 amino acids. CDR3 sequence: CASSPGLVREIYEQYF. The CDR3 region has the DNA TGTGCCAGCAGTCCGGGACTAGTTCGAGAAATATACGAGCAGTACTTC.